The 2 T cell receptor beta chains reported below all come from one sample, sequenced in a study of blood T cell repertoires in COVID-19 (dated by TCRdb to about 2020). The library was made by the immunoSEQ multiplex PCR assay. In its TCRdb copy, this immuneACCESS table keeps in-frame sequences only and misses some clones. Where compared with another copy, unresolved V genes explain less than half of these, and the others have no known cause. This sample has around 140,000 clones in its table, and roughly 79% of those were observed once. Of the sample, 8% to 9.5% is held by the ten largest clones. Source material: peripheral blood. The receptor source for this set is an older woman with active or convalescent COVID-19.

The CDR3 sequence is CASSLAGINNQPQHF. The CDR3, as DNA: TGTGCCAGCAGTTTAGCAGGGATTAACAATCAGCCCCAGCATTTT. V and J are TRBV28 and TRBJ1-5, with D possibly matching TRBD1 (5 bases). The germline V gene encodes CDR1 MDHEN and CDR2 SYDVKM. The CDR3 spans 15 residues. The germline V and J ends were trimmed by 2 bases and 3 bases, with 11 bases remaining between them.

This chain joins TRBV7-9 and TRBJ1-5; 8 bases match TRBD1. V dropped 5 bases and J dropped 2; count of bases not matched to a gene: 2. The length of the CDR3 is 14 residues. Germline CDR1 reads SEHNR; CDR2 reads FQNEAQ (reference sequence). The CDR3 DNA reads as TGTGCCAGCAGCGGGGGACAGGGCAATCAGCCCCAGCATTTT. The encoded protein is CASSGGQGNQPQHF.